The clone carrying this TCR beta chain appeared a single time. TCRdb keeps only in-frame clones here, not all; method: immunoSEQ multiplex PCR. The sample has over 2,000,000 clones, approximately 92% seen once. This sample was taken from a study of shared clonotypes between healthy human individuals. Germline loops: CDR1 LNHDA, CDR2 SQIVND (reference sequence). The CDR3 is made up of 14 amino acids. V dropped 9 bases and J dropped 2 bases, with 14 bases sitting between them. Naivety among CD8 cells was defined by CD45RO negativity and positive CCR7 selection, thereby excluding terminally differentiated effector memory CD45RA+ cells.

The source of this sequence is a man between 18 and 35 years old in good health. Some clones in this sample may be carry-over from other donors' samples. The sequenced sample consisted of naive CD8+ T cells from PBMCs. The chain combines TRBV19 with TRBJ1-5; D remains unclear. The chain's CDR3 is CASDPEHGNQPQHF. In nucleotides, the CDR3 is TGTGCCAGCGACCCAGAGCACGGCAATCAGCCCCAGCATTTT.